This T cell receptor (beta chain) was recovered during a study of shared clonotypes between healthy human individuals. Deep was the level used in running the assay. TCRdb keeps only in-frame clones here, not all; method: immunoSEQ multiplex PCR. The sample carries about 480,000 clones, roughly 79% recorded once. The source of this sequence is a woman in her 40s in good health. Some clones in this sample may be carry-over from other donors' samples. Sequenced input: PBMCs.

The CDR3 here is CASSVKQGGSTEAFF. The DNA for the CDR3 is TGTGCCAGCAGTGTAAAACAGGGTGGGAGCACTGAAGCTTTCTTT. The chain employs TRBV6-1 and TRBJ1-1; tentative D call: TRBD1 (6 bases). V was pared by 4 bases and J by 4 bases, with 16 bases between. Germline V lookup: CDR1 MNHNS, CDR2 SASEGT. This CDR3 region has 15 residues.